Following are 15 T cell receptor beta chains from one sample sequenced in a study of blood T cells in healthy people across ages. Alongside a J-beta primer mix, a sample-barcoded 5' primer served in a second PCR lasting about 7 to 11 cycles. TCRdb called the 5' RACE reads again in MiXCR, with one record for every CDR3 protein. The sample lists hundreds of thousands of distinct CDR3 sequences; about 25% were seen once. The sample was also linked to a second study, of T cells of mothers and their children.

Sample: blood. These TCRs come from a boy between 5 and 17 years old in good health.

There are a few counts of this clonotype. Just one base apart from a much larger clone, this may be a read error. This chain connects TRBV5-5 to TRBJ2-7; D unclear. With 2 bases removed from V and 5 bases from J, the gap between germline ends came to 5 bases. Germline V gene sequence: CDR1 SGHKS, CDR2 YYEKEE (reference sequence). The length of the CDR3 is 11 residues. CDR3 protein: CASSFVDEQYF. As DNA, the CDR3 is TGTGCCAGCAGCTTTGTCGACGAGCAGTACTTC.

The chain is built from TRBV9 and TRBJ1-2; D uncertain. Trimming left V 0 bases short and J 3 bases short, with 9 bases between. Germline assignment: CDR1 SGDLS and CDR2 YYNGEE. CDR3 size: 14 residues. The CDR3 here is CASSVAKGYYGYTF. The CDR3 DNA sequence: TGTGCCAGCAGCGTAGCCAAGGGATACTATGGCTACACCTTC.

This clonotype was counted between two and nine times. The chain is built from TRBV28 and TRBJ2-6, with a tentative D call TRBD1 (6 bases). The CDR3 contains 16 residues. Germline CDR1 MDHEN, CDR2 SYDVKM. Deletions cut 7 bases from V and 0 bases from J, with 13 bases between. The CDR3 spells CASIQTGHSGANVLTF. The CDR3 bases are TGTGCCAGCATTCAGACAGGTCACTCTGGGGCCAACGTCCTGACTTTC.

This chain's CDR3 is CSVEGVAGDFYGYTF. The CDR3 nucleotides are TGCAGCGTTGAAGGGGTGGCAGGGGACTTCTATGGCTACACCTTC. The gene calls are TRBV29-1 and TRBJ1-2; D possibly corresponds to TRBD1 (6 bases). The V end was cut by 1 base, the J end by 4 bases, with 16 bases between. Germline CDR1 and CDR2: SQVTM and ANQGSEA. This CDR3 region has 15 residues. Full variable domain (missing parts from reference TRBV29-1 and TRBJ1-2): SAVISQKPSRDICQRGTSLTIQCQVDSQVTMMFWYRQQPGQSLTLIATANQGSEATYESGFVIDKFPISRPNLTFSTLTVSNMSPEDSSIYLCSVEGVAGDFYGYTFGSGTRLTVV.

V and J are TRBV12-3 or TRBV12-4 and TRBJ2-7; 9 bases line up with TRBD1. With V trimmed by 4 bases and J by 3 bases, 4 bases remained unmatched. The CDR3 contains 14 residues. The CDR3 region has the DNA TGTGCCAGCAGTTACGGGGACAGGGACTACGAGCAGTACTTC. Translating it yields CASSYGDRDYEQYF.

This clonotype was counted at least ten times. This chain links TRBV6-2 or TRBV6-3 with TRBJ2-3, with 8 bases matching TRBD2. This CDR3 has 17 amino acids. CDR1 is MNHEY and CDR2 is SVGEGT in the germline V gene. V trimming: 2 bases; J trimming: 5 bases; junction bases outside the gene matches: 12. The CDR3 sequence: CASSYTGPDRGGDTQYF. DNA of the CDR3: TGTGCCAGCAGTTACACCGGACCCGACCGGGGGGGAGATACGCAGTATTTT.

In this sample, this clonotype turned up a few times. This rearrangement joins TRBV5-1 to TRBJ2-7; the match to TRBD2 covers 7 bases. The CDR3 has 16 amino acids. Trimming at V came to 3 bases and at J to 2 bases, leaving 11 bases not matched to a gene. Germline V lookup: CDR1 SGHRS, CDR2 YFSETQ. The CDR3 region is CASSSLRREVPYEQYF. The CDR3 coding sequence is TGCGCCAGCAGCTCCCTTCGCCGGGAGGTCCCCTACGAGCAGTACTTC.

This sequence joins TRBV7-8 and TRBJ2-3; TRBD2 matches at 7 bases. V was clipped by 1 base and J by 1 base; unmatched bases: 5. The CDR3 is 16 amino acids. Germline V CDR1 and CDR2: SGHVS, FQNEAQ. CDR3 coding DNA: TGTGCCAGCAGCTTAGTAGGCGGGAGAGGCACAGATACGCAGTATTTT. Encoded protein: CASSLVGGRGTDTQYF.

This clonotype was picked up a small number of times. V and J are TRBV28 and TRBJ2-5; D is tentatively TRBD1 or TRBD2 (8 bases each). Germline CDR1 MDHEN, CDR2 SYDVKM. V gave up 5 bases and J gave up 2 bases, with 18 bases separating them. The CDR3 is 16 residues long. The CDR3 spells CASSEGQAGGQETQYF. The CDR3 coding sequence is TGTGCCAGCAGTGAGGGACAGGCGGGGGGACAAGAGACCCAGTACTTC. The full variable domain, with the rest looked up from reference TRBV28 and TRBJ2-5, is DVKVTQSSRYLVKRTGEKVFLECVQDMDHENMFWYRQDPGLGLRLIYFSYDVKMKEKGDIPEGYSVSREKKERFSLILESASTNQTSMYLCASSEGQAGGQETQYFGPGTRLLVL.

The chain is built from TRBV29-1 and TRBJ1-2, with no clear D. V was cut by 4 bases and J by 4 bases, with 10 bases left in between. CDR1 is SQVTM, CDR2 ANQGSEA, per germline. The CDR3 consists of 12 residues. For the CDR3, the DNA is TGCAGCGTTGGTGGGAGAGCCTATGGCTACACCTTC. It translates to CSVGGRAYGYTF. Combining the CDR3 with reference TRBV29-1 and TRBJ1-2 gives the whole variable domain SAVISQKPSRDICQRGTSLTIQCQVDSQVTMMFWYRQQPGQSLTLIATANQGSEATYESGFVIDKFPISRPNLTFSTLTVSNMSPEDSSIYLCSVGGRAYGYTFGSGTRLTVV.

This clonotype has more than one count but fewer than ten. J is TRBJ2-1 and V is TRBV4-1, with 7 bases that match TRBD2. The length of the CDR3 is 12 residues. V dropped 3 bases and J dropped 9; count of bases not matched to a gene: 2. The germline CDR1 and CDR2 sequences are MGHRA and YSYEKL. CDR3 sequence (DNA): TGCGCCAGCAGCCACTGGGGGGGTGAGCAGTTCTTC. Its protein product is CASSHWGGEQFF.

Comment on this clonotype: A clone one base away is much larger, so this may be a read error. Written as DNA, the CDR3 is TGCGCCAGCAGCCCCGAGCCGGCCACTAATGAAAAACCGTTTTTT. Protein sequence: CASSPEPATNEKPFF. V is TRBV5-1 and J is TRBJ1-4; D is unclear. The CDR3 runs to 15 residues. Germline V gene sequence: CDR1 SGHRS, CDR2 YFSETQ.

The chain is built from TRBV20-1 and TRBJ2-7; 9 bases line up with TRBD2. V shed 0 bases, J shed 0 bases, and the junction held 6 bases outside the gene matches. There are 16 residues in the CDR3. Germline-derived CDR1 and CDR2 are DFQATT and SNEGSKA (reference sequence). Written as DNA, the CDR3 is TGCAGTGCTAGAGATTTTGGTAGCGGGAGCTCCTACGAGCAGTACTTC. This gives the protein CSARDFGSGSSYEQYF.

CDR3 sequence (DNA): TGTGCCAGCAGCCTCACTAGCGGGGGGTGCAATGAGCAGTTCTTC. Its translation is CASSLTSGGCNEQFF. The genes are TRBV7-2 and TRBJ2-1; 12 nucleotides match TRBD2. The CDR3 length is 15 residues. Trimming cost V 5 bases and J 6 bases; bases outside gene matches: 5. The germline CDR1 and CDR2 sequences are SGHTA and FQGNSA.

The chain employs TRBV7-2 and TRBJ2-7; no reliable D call. Germline assignment: CDR1 SGHTA and CDR2 FQGNSA. The CDR3 runs to 13 residues. Trimming left V 1 base short and J 11 bases short, with 15 bases between. The CDR3 here is CASSLEGISLEYF. DNA for the CDR3: TGTGCCAGCAGCTTAGAGGGAATCTCATTGGAGTACTTC.